This T cell receptor (beta chain) is drawn from a study of blood T cell repertoires in COVID-19. About the study: Researchers got acute and convalescent COVID-19 samples from the United States, Italy and Spain. From T cells, B-cell-depleted T cells, or PBMCs came the material, which was cDNA or gDNA.

As processed by the authors: Reference gene primer amplification gave estimated nucleated cell counts. The table came from immunoSEQ multiplex PCR; TCRdb's copy has only in-frame clones and leaves some out. D and trimming were read from the DNA, whereas the V and J calls and clone size are those reported in that table. The repertoire includes 220,000 or so clones, less than 85% of them detected once, and 5.5% to 7% sits in the top ten. V was pared by 5 bases and J by 4 bases, with 12 bases between. CDR1 and CDR2 from the germline V gene are MDHEN and SYDVKM. This CDR3 comprises 14 residues. The gene calls are TRBV28 and TRBJ1-5, with D perhaps matching TRBD1 (5 bases). What was sequenced was peripheral blood. This clonotype was sampled from a woman aged 70 to 79 with acute or convalescent COVID-19. The CDR3: CASSPGGENQPQHF. CDR3 coding DNA: TGTGCCAGCAGTCCCGGGGGAGAAAATCAGCCCCAGCATTTT.